This TCR beta chain was found in a study of shared clonotypes between healthy human individuals. Deep-level assay runs were performed. The table came from immunoSEQ multiplex PCR; TCRdb's copy has only in-frame clones and leaves some out. This sample has some 1 million clones, with approximately 76% found just once. The V gene's germline CDR1 is MNHEY and CDR2 SMNVEV (reference sequence). There are 15 residues in the CDR3. J gave up 5 bases and V 6 bases, and 8 bases lay outside the gene matches. This receptor was taken from a man aged 18-30 years in good health. This chain uses TRBV27 with TRBJ2-2; 8 bases map to TRBD1. The sequencing input was memory CD4+ T cells sorted from blood. The sample's subset: CD45RA-negative fraction. This CDR3 reads CASRHDRGNTGELFF. The CDR3 bases are TGTGCCAGCAGACACGACAGGGGTAATACCGGGGAGCTGTTTTTT.